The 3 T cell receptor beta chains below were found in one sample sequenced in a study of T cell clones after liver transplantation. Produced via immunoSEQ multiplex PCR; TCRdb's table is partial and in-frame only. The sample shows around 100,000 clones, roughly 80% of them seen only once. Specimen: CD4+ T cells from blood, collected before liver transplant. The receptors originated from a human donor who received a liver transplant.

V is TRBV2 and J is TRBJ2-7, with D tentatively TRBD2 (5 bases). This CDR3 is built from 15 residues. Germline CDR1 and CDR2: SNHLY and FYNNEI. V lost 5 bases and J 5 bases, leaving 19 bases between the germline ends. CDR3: CASSRRTPLVNEQYF. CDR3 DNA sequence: TGTGCCAGCAGTCGGAGGACTCCCCTAGTCAACGAGCAGTACTTC.

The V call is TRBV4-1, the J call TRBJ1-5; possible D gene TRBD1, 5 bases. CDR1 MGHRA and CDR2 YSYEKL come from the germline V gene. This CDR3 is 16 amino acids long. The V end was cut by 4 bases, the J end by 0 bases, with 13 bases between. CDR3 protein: CASSPTATGSNQPQHF. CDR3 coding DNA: TGCGCCAGCAGCCCGACAGCCACGGGTAGCAATCAGCCCCAGCATTTT.

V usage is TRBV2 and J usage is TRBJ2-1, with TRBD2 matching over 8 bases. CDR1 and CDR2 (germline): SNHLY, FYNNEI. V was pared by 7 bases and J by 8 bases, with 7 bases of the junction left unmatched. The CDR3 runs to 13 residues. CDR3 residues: CASTPGGSYEQFF. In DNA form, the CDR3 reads TGTGCCAGCACCCCGGGAGGGAGCTATGAGCAGTTCTTC.